These 20 T cell receptor beta chains were sequenced from one sample in a study of T-cell memory formation after mild COVID-19 (dated by TCRdb to the early 2020s). Libraries came from 5' RACE. Sequencing relied on an Illumina NovaSeq 6000. Starting from the raw public reads, TCRdb applied fastp trimming at Q25, assembled clones with MiXCR and retained in-frame beta chains. Each CDR3 protein gets just one entry, which takes the most common genes and DNA from the rows behind it. The sample profile shows 390,000 or so distinct CDR3 sequences; approximately 15% of them were found once. The ten top clones hold under 25% of the sample. Material: PBMCs or a T cell subset sorted from them (not recorded which). The receptor source for this set is a man aged 18 to 29 who had mild COVID-19 (a few samples of this study predate the infection). The sample titles of this study are shuffled in the database, so cell type and time point are left out; the donor was told from shared clones.

This clonotype has just a few counts. The rearrangement uses TRBV5-1 and TRBJ2-1, with D perhaps matching TRBD2 (5 bases). CDR3 length equals 15 residues. The V gene lost 4 bases and the J gene lost 4 bases, with 15 bases spanning the gap. Germline CDR1 reads SGHRS; CDR2 reads YFSETQ. The DNA for the CDR3 is TGCGCCAGCAGCCCAGAGGGTCGGGAATACAATGAGCAGTTCTTC. This translates into CASSPEGREYNEQFF.

This clonotype was counted only a few times. The chain combines TRBV27 with TRBJ1-2; the match to TRBD1 covers 8 bases. Germline V gene data show CDR1 as MNHEY and CDR2 as SMNVEV (reference sequence). CDR3 length equals 16 residues. The junction had 13 bases not matched to a gene; V was cut back by 4 bases and J by 6 bases. The CDR3 nucleotides are TGTGCCAGCAGTTCCCTAGGACAGGGAAATTCTAATGGCTACACCTTC. Translation gives CASSSLGQGNSNGYTF.

The chain has TRBV5-1 and TRBJ2-4; D not resolved. The germline V gene has CDR1 SGHRS and CDR2 YFSETQ. V was trimmed by 4 bases and J by 7 bases, leaving 12 bases between them. This CDR3 spans 13 amino acids. CDR3 DNA: TGCGCCAGCAGCCCCATTCGCGGTAACATTCAGTACTTC. Its translation: CASSPIRGNIQYF.

This clonotype was detected only a few times. V usage is TRBV28 and J usage is TRBJ1-2; D unresolved. V dropped 4 bases and J dropped 4 bases, with 7 bases sitting between them. The CDR3 is 12 amino acids. Per the germline V gene, CDR1 is MDHEN and CDR2 is SYDVKM. CDR3 bases: TGTGCCAGCAGTTGGGGAACCTATGGCTACACCTTC. The encoded protein is CASSWGTYGYTF.

This clonotype occurred a few times. The chain combines TRBV7-3 with TRBJ2-2; 7 bases map to TRBD1. The CDR3 length is 14 residues. V lost 5 bases and J lost 13; bases outside the gene matches: 13. From germline, CDR1 is SGHTA and CDR2 FQGTGA. The CDR3 reads CASSDRQGSKGLFF. In nucleotides, the CDR3 is TGTGCCAGCAGCGACAGACAGGGTTCCAAGGGGCTGTTTTTT.

The chain couples TRBV10-2 to TRBJ2-1; 12 nucleotides match TRBD2. V trimming: 6 bases; J trimming: 4 bases; junction bases outside the gene matches: 7. Per the germline V gene, CDR1 is WSHSY and CDR2 is SAAADI. This CDR3 region has 16 residues. The CDR3 loop reads CASSPSGGDTYNEQFF. DNA of the CDR3: TGCGCCAGCAGCCCTAGCGGGGGGGATACTTACAATGAGCAGTTCTTC.

This rearrangement joins TRBV20-1 to TRBJ2-7, with a tentative D call TRBD2 (5 bases). The V end lost 0 bases, the J end lost 3 bases, and 12 bases lay between the germline ends. Germline CDR1 reads DFQATT; CDR2 reads SNEGSKA (reference sequence). This CDR3 comprises 14 residues. In DNA, the CDR3 is TGCAGTGCTAGAGATCCGGGGAAACGCTACGAGCAGTACTTC. It translates to CSARDPGKRYEQYF.

The chain uses TRBV12-3 or TRBV12-4 and TRBJ2-5; the D gene is possibly TRBD2 (5 bases). The V gene lost 4 bases and the J gene lost 5 bases, with 8 bases spanning the gap. This CDR3 is built from 12 residues. Written as DNA, the CDR3 is TGTGCCAGCAGTTCCGAGCGGGAGACCCAGTACTTC. Amino acid sequence: CASSSERETQYF.

The chain carries TRBV11-2 and TRBJ2-1; the D gene is possibly TRBD2 (6 bases). The CDR3 contains 14 residues. CDR1 and CDR2 (germline): SGHAT, FQNNGV. Trimming removed 3 bases at V and 8 bases at J, with 14 bases between. The CDR3 sequence is CASSLERALDEQFF. As DNA, the CDR3 is TGTGCCAGCAGCTTGGAGCGGGCCTTGGATGAGCAGTTCTTC. The complete variable domain, with remaining parts taken from reference TRBV11-2 and TRBJ2-1, reads EAGVAQSPRYKIIEKRQSVAFWCNPISGHATLYWYQQILGQGPKLLIQFQNNGVVDDSQLPKDRFSAERLKGVDSTLKIQPAKLEDSAVYLCASSLERALDEQFFGPGTRLTVL.

This clonotype was seen more than once but under ten times. V is TRBV6-5 and J is TRBJ1-3, with unresolved D. The CDR3 consists of 16 residues. Germline CDR1 and CDR2: MNHEY and SVGAGI. Trimming removed 7 bases from V and 0 bases from J, with 16 bases in between. The CDR3 DNA is TGTGCCAGCACCACCATCAGACGTAGCTCTGGAAACACCATATATTTT. Protein: CASTTIRRSSGNTIYF.

This clonotype was found a few times. This chain links TRBV7-9 with TRBJ1-1; D perhaps matches TRBD1 (5 bases). Germline CDR1 and CDR2: SEHNR and FQNEAQ (reference sequence). V lost 7 bases and J 7 bases, leaving 16 bases between the germline ends. This CDR3 comprises 13 residues. The CDR3 spells CASNYSPGGEAFF. As DNA, the CDR3 is TGTGCCAGCAACTACTCCCCCGGGGGTGAAGCTTTCTTT.

The rearrangement links TRBV29-1 to TRBJ1-1, with a possible D match to TRBD1 (5 bases). CDR3 length: 12 residues. Germline V gives CDR1 SQVTM, CDR2 ANQGSEA. With 7 bases removed from V and 1 base from J, the gap between germline ends came to 10 bases. CDR3 loop: CSGGGANTEAFF. The CDR3 nucleotides are TGCAGCGGAGGAGGGGCGAACACTGAAGCTTTCTTT. The full variable domain, rest sourced from reference TRBV29-1 and TRBJ1-1, is SAVISQKPSRDICQRGTSLTIQCQVDSQVTMMFWYRQQPGQSLTLIATANQGSEATYESGFVIDKFPISRPNLTFSTLTVSNMSPEDSSIYLCSGGGANTEAFFGQGTRLTVV.

In its sample, this clonotype was seen a few times. The rearrangement links TRBV5-1 to TRBJ2-1, with 10 bases lining up with TRBD2. Germline CDR1 SGHRS, CDR2 YFSETQ. With V trimmed by 0 bases and J by 8 bases, 5 bases remained unmatched. The CDR3 is 15 amino acids. The CDR3 region is CASSLDGTSDDEQFF. CDR3 coding DNA: TGCGCCAGCAGCTTGGATGGGACTAGCGACGATGAGCAGTTCTTC.

This clonotype was counted only a few times. The V and J genes are TRBV28 and TRBJ2-7, with D unclear. V was clipped by 2 bases and J by 3 bases, with 8 bases between them. This CDR3 comprises 13 residues. CDR1 and CDR2 from the germline V gene are MDHEN and SYDVKM. DNA of the CDR3: TGTGCCAGCAGTTTAGGAAGGAACTACGAGCAGTACGTC. Its protein product is CASSLGRNYEQYV.

The chain uses TRBV7-6 and TRBJ1-3, with a tentative D call TRBD1 (6 bases). With 5 bases removed from V and 0 bases from J, the gap between germline ends came to 17 bases. Germline values: CDR1 SGHVS, CDR2 FNYEAQ. There are 17 residues in the CDR3. The CDR3 region is CASSDRTALSSGNTIYF. The CDR3 nucleotides are TGTGCCAGCAGCGACCGGACAGCCTTATCCTCTGGAAACACCATATATTTT. The whole variable domain, filled in from reference TRBV7-6 and TRBJ1-3, reads GAGVSQSPRYKVTKRGQDVALRCDPISGHVSLYWYRQALGQGPEFLTYFNYEAQQDKSGLPNDRFSAERPEGSISTLTIQRTEQRDSAMYRCASSDRTALSSGNTIYFGEGSWLTVV.

This chain joins TRBV5-1 and TRBJ1-1; 9 bases are shared with TRBD1. There are 14 residues in the CDR3. Germline CDR1 and CDR2: SGHRS and YFSETQ. The trim removed 4 bases at V and 8 bases at J, leaving 9 bases unmatched. CDR3 sequence reads: CASSSYRGQVEAFF. The CDR3 DNA is TGCGCCAGCAGCAGCTACAGGGGGCAGGTAGAAGCTTTCTTT.

The chain couples TRBV7-9 to TRBJ1-1, with D uncertain. V was clipped by 7 bases and J by 5 bases, with 8 bases between them. CDR3 size: 11 residues. CDR1 and CDR2 from the germline V gene are SEHNR and FQNEAQ (reference sequence). CDR3 in amino acids: CASMGMTEAFF. CDR3 nucleotides: TGTGCCAGCATGGGGATGACTGAAGCTTTCTTT.

The rearrangement links TRBV27 to TRBJ1-2; maybe TRBD1 (5 bases). This CDR3 contains 13 residues. Per germline, CDR1 MNHEY and CDR2 SMNVEV (reference sequence). V was trimmed by 0 bases and J by 4 bases, leaving 6 bases between them. In DNA, the CDR3 is TGTGCCAGCAGTTTATCGGGGGTCTATGGCTACACCTTC. It yields the protein CASSLSGVYGYTF.

The chain joins TRBV3-1 to TRBJ2-5; 7 bases align to TRBD2. The V gene end was trimmed by 2 bases and the J gene end by 6 bases; junction bases not matched to a gene: 9. The CDR3 has 15 residues. Germline loops: CDR1 LGHDT, CDR2 YNNKEL (reference sequence). CDR3 sequence (DNA): TGTGCCAGCAGCCAAAGACTGGGTAGCGGGCAGACCCAGTACTTC. Translation gives CASSQRLGSGQTQYF.

The gene calls are TRBV6-5 and TRBJ1-1; the match to TRBD1 covers 7 bases. The CDR3 spans 16 residues. The germline V gene encodes CDR1 MNHEY and CDR2 SVGAGI. J gave up 1 base and V 1 base, and 6 bases lay outside the gene matches. The CDR3 DNA is TGTGCCAGCAGTTACTTGGGACAGACCGCGAACACTGAAGCTTTCTTT. Its translation is CASSYLGQTANTEAFF.